The rows below give T cell receptor beta chains drawn from one sample of a study of neurological immune-mediated disorders. From the 5' RACE reads, TCRdb called clonotypes with MiXCR, one entry per CDR3 protein. The table lists roughly 100,000 distinct CDR3 sequences, about a tenth of them singletons, with under 3.5% in the top ten. What was sequenced was PBMCs. The receptors were gathered from a female donor with HTLV-1-associated myelopathy (HAM/TSP). The CDR3 runs from the conserved cysteine through the conserved F or W. A D gene is named only where the DNA matches it firmly. Expanded clones are given a class, and other clones once, few, many or no size at all.

j_gene: TRBJ2-7; abundance: many; v_gene: TRBV5-1; d_gene: .; CDR3nt: TGCGCCAGCAGCTTGGATCCCAGCTCCTACGAGCAGTACTTC; CDR3aa: CASSLDPSSYEQYF
j_gene: TRBJ2-3; abundance: many; v_gene: TRBV9; d_gene: TRBD2; CDR3nt: TGTGCCAGCAGCGTAGCGGGACTAGCGGGGCCTAGCACAGATACGCAGTATTTT; CDR3aa: CASSVAGLAGPSTDTQYF
j_gene: TRBJ2-5; abundance: few; v_gene: TRBV18; d_gene: .; CDR3nt: TGTGCCAGCTCACCTATAGCGGTAGAGACCCAGTACTTC; CDR3aa: CASSPIAVETQYF
j_gene: TRBJ2-7; abundance: many; v_gene: TRBV20-1; d_gene: .; CDR3nt: TGCAGTGCTAAGACTCCTATTCCTCCCTACGAGCAGTACTTC; CDR3aa: CSAKTPIPPYEQYF
j_gene: TRBJ1-1; abundance: .; v_gene: TRBV6-4; d_gene: TRBD1; CDR3nt: TGTGCCAGCAGAGGGACAGAGACTGAAGCTTTCTTT; CDR3aa: CASRGTETEAFF
j_gene: TRBJ2-5; abundance: many; v_gene: TRBV20-1; d_gene: .; CDR3nt: TGCAGTGCTAGACCAATTGACAGACAAGAGACCCAGTACTTC; CDR3aa: CSARPIDRQETQYF
j_gene: TRBJ2-3; abundance: many; v_gene: TRBV5-6; d_gene: .; CDR3nt: TGTGCCAGCAGCCGAGGAGATACGCAGTATTTT; CDR3aa: CASSRGDTQYF
j_gene: TRBJ2-2; abundance: many; v_gene: TRBV5-1; d_gene: .; CDR3nt: TGCGCCAGCAGCTTGTCGGCCGGCGGTGTCACCGGGGAGCTGTTTTTT; CDR3aa: CASSLSAGGVTGELFF
j_gene: TRBJ1-2; abundance: few; v_gene: TRBV5-1; d_gene: .; CDR3nt: TGCGCCAGCAGCTTGGCAATCGCGGTGGGCTATGGCTACACCTTC; CDR3aa: CASSLAIAVGYGYTF
j_gene: TRBJ1-1; abundance: many; v_gene: TRBV29-1; d_gene: .; CDR3nt: TGCAGCGGAGGGGGGCGTGTGAACACTGAAGCTTTCTTT; CDR3aa: CSGGGRVNTEAFF
j_gene: TRBJ2-7; abundance: many; v_gene: TRBV11-2; d_gene: TRBD1; CDR3nt: TGTGCCAGCAGCTCCTGGGACAGGGGATCCTCCTACGAGCAGTACTTC; CDR3aa: CASSSWDRGSSYEQYF
j_gene: TRBJ1-2; abundance: .; v_gene: TRBV19; d_gene: TRBD1; CDR3nt: TGTGCCAGTATGACAGGGGTTCATGGCTACACCTTC; CDR3aa: CASMTGVHGYTF
j_gene: TRBJ2-7; abundance: many; v_gene: TRBV5-1; d_gene: TRBD2; CDR3nt: TGCGCCAGCAGCCCGGGACTAGCGGGGGCCTCTACGCGGGAGCAGTACTTC; CDR3aa: CASSPGLAGASTREQYF
j_gene: TRBJ2-2; abundance: many; v_gene: TRBV20-1; d_gene: .; CDR3nt: TGCAGTGCCCCGAAAGGGCGGGGTACCCCGGGCACCGGGGAGCTGTTTTTT; CDR3aa: CSAPKGRGTPGTGELFF
j_gene: TRBJ2-5; abundance: many; v_gene: TRBV12-3/TRBV12-4; d_gene: TRBD1; CDR3nt: TGTGCCAGCGGACAGGGCGAGACCCAGTACTTC; CDR3aa: CASGQGETQYF
j_gene: TRBJ2-1; abundance: many; v_gene: TRBV20-1; d_gene: TRBD2; CDR3nt: TGCAGTGCTAGAGTGACTAGCGGGGGGCGCTCCTACAATGAGCAGTTCTTC; CDR3aa: CSARVTSGGRSYNEQFF
j_gene: TRBJ2-5; abundance: many; v_gene: TRBV5-1; d_gene: TRBD2; CDR3nt: TGCGCCAGCAGCTTGAGCGGGGCCGGGGAGACCCAGTACTTC; CDR3aa: CASSLSGAGETQYF
j_gene: TRBJ1-1; abundance: many; v_gene: TRBV7-8; d_gene: TRBD1; CDR3nt: TGTGCCAGCAGCTTCGCCGGGACAGTGAACACTGAAGCTTTCTTT; CDR3aa: CASSFAGTVNTEAFF
j_gene: TRBJ1-1; abundance: few; v_gene: TRBV20-1; d_gene: .; CDR3nt: TGCAGTGCTAGAGATCTCGGGGATCGGACTGAAGCTTTCTTT; CDR3aa: CSARDLGDRTEAFF
j_gene: TRBJ2-3; abundance: many; v_gene: TRBV12-3/TRBV12-4; d_gene: TRBD2; CDR3nt: TGTGCCAGCAGAGTACTAGCGGGGGGGCCCGATACGCAGTATTTT; CDR3aa: CASRVLAGGPDTQYF
j_gene: TRBJ1-5; abundance: many; v_gene: TRBV5-1; d_gene: .; CDR3nt: TGCGCCAGCAGCTGGGTTTCAGGGGGCAATCAGCCCCAGCATTTT; CDR3aa: CASSWVSGGNQPQHF
j_gene: TRBJ2-1; abundance: many; v_gene: TRBV2; d_gene: .; CDR3nt: TGTGCCAGCATACTAGTGGCCTACAATGAGCAGTTCTTC; CDR3aa: CASILVAYNEQFF
j_gene: TRBJ2-5; abundance: many; v_gene: TRBV5-1; d_gene: TRBD2; CDR3nt: TGCGCCAGCGGATCCGGGGGGGTAGGAGAGACCCAGTACTTC; CDR3aa: CASGSGGVGETQYF
j_gene: TRBJ2-2; abundance: many; v_gene: TRBV5-1; d_gene: .; CDR3nt: TGCGCCAGCAGCTTTGACAGACCGAACACCGGGGAGCTGTTTTTT; CDR3aa: CASSFDRPNTGELFF
j_gene: TRBJ2-5; abundance: many; v_gene: TRBV7-2; d_gene: .; CDR3nt: TGTGCCAGCAGCTTAGTTTCAGGGGTTCTTGTGGAGACCCAGTACTTC; CDR3aa: CASSLVSGVLVETQYF
j_gene: TRBJ2-2; abundance: many; v_gene: TRBV5-1; d_gene: .; CDR3nt: TGCGCCAGCAGCTTAACCAGGGGGGCGAACACCGGGGAGCTGTTTTTT; CDR3aa: CASSLTRGANTGELFF
j_gene: TRBJ2-6; abundance: .; v_gene: TRBV7-9; d_gene: .; CDR3nt: TGTGCCAGCACAACAATAGCAGCTGGGGCCAACGTCCCGACTTTC; CDR3aa: CASTTIAAGANVPTF
j_gene: TRBJ2-5; abundance: many; v_gene: TRBV10-3; d_gene: .; CDR3nt: TGTGCCATCAGCCGGGACTCCCAAGAGACCCAGTACTTC; CDR3aa: CAISRDSQETQYF
j_gene: TRBJ2-7; abundance: few; v_gene: TRBV5-1; d_gene: .; CDR3nt: TGCGCCAGCAGCTTGGGCCCACTGGGGGACGGCAGCTACGAGCAGTACTTC; CDR3aa: CASSLGPLGDGSYEQYF
j_gene: TRBJ2-2; abundance: many; v_gene: TRBV5-5; d_gene: .; CDR3nt: TGTGCCAGCAGGTGGGGGGCGTCCGGGGAGCTGTTTTTT; CDR3aa: CASRWGASGELFF